What follows are 27 T cell receptor beta chains derived from one specimen sequenced in a study of CD8 T cells in ankylosing spondylitis. TCRdb re-derived calls from the 5' RACE reads in MiXCR, one entry per CDR3 protein. The table has tens of thousands of distinct CDR3 sequences, less than 20% seen once. Sequenced sample: blood. These receptor sequences come from a male donor with ankylosing spondylitis or in good health (not recorded which).

This clonotype was observed at least ten times. CDR3 sequence (DNA): TGTGCCAGCAGCCCGACAGCACTAGCCAAAAACATTCAGTACTTC. Its protein is CASSPTALAKNIQYF. This chain joins TRBV28 and TRBJ2-4; maybe TRBD1 (5 bases). Germline V gene lookup returns CDR1 MDHEN and CDR2 SYDVKM. Trimming pared 6 bases from V and 0 bases from J, leaving 12 bases between. This CDR3 is 15 amino acids long.

The chain uses TRBV10-2 and TRBJ2-5; tentative D call: TRBD1 (6 bases). Per the germline V gene, CDR1 is WSHSY and CDR2 is SAAADI. This CDR3 is built from 14 residues. V was clipped by 8 bases and J by 5 bases, with 18 bases between them. The DNA for the CDR3 is TGCGCCAGCGGGGGCCAGTCTCGTAGGGAGACCCAGTACTTC. Residues: CASGGQSRRETQYF.

This chain joins TRBV7-8 and TRBJ2-2; unclear D gene. Per germline, CDR1 SGHVS and CDR2 FQNEAQ. The CDR3 extends over 13 amino acids. Trimming took off 6 bases at V and 0 bases at J, with 5 bases between the two ends. The CDR3 DNA is TGTGCCAGCAGGCAGACGAACACCGGGGAGCTGTTTTTT. Protein: CASRQTNTGELFF. Supplemented by reference TRBV7-8 and TRBJ2-2, the full variable domain reads GAGVSQSPRYKVAKRGQDVALRCDPISGHVSLFWYQQALGQGPEFLTYFQNEAQLDKSGLPSDRFFAERPEGSVSTLKIQRTQQEDSAVYLCASRQTNTGELFFGEGSRLTVL.

The genes are TRBV7-9 and TRBJ2-5; tentatively, D is TRBD2 (6 bases). Germline-derived CDR1 and CDR2 are SEHNR and FQNEAQ (reference sequence). The CDR3 is 14 residues long. Trimming took off 3 bases at V and 5 bases at J, with 13 bases between the two ends. The CDR3 bases are TGTGCCAGCAGCTTTGTTAGAGGAGGGGAGACCCAGTACTTC. Amino acid sequence: CASSFVRGGETQYF.

This clonotype came up many times. This chain joins TRBV25-1 and TRBJ2-7; tentative D call: TRBD1 (5 bases). Germline V gene lookup returns CDR1 MGHDK and CDR2 SYGVNS. The CDR3 spans 13 residues. V gave up 4 bases and J gave up 6 bases, with 13 bases separating them. In nucleotides, the CDR3 is TGTGCCAGCAGTGGTCAGGGTAAGAGCGAGCAGTACTTC. Its protein is CASSGQGKSEQYF.

This sequence joins TRBV12-3 or TRBV12-4 and TRBJ1-4, with TRBD1 matching 8 bases. CDR3 length: 14 residues. V shed 6 bases and J 6 bases; nucleotides not matched to a gene: 6. The CDR3, as DNA: TGTGCCAGCAGCCAGGACAGGGTTGATGAAAAACTGTTTTTT. It specifies CASSQDRVDEKLFF.

This clonotype was picked up many times. The chain joins TRBV5-1 to TRBJ2-1; either TRBD1 or TRBD2 may supply D (5 bases each). The CDR3 covers 12 residues. The germline gives CDR1 SGHRS, CDR2 YFSETQ. The V end lost 0 bases, the J end lost 7 bases, and 5 bases lay between the germline ends. The CDR3 DNA follows: TGCGCCAGCAGCTTGGGGGGGAATGAGCAGTTCTTC. Translated, it gives CASSLGGNEQFF. Complete variable domain (other parts from reference TRBV5-1 and TRBJ2-1): KAGVTQTPRYLIKTRGQQVTLSCSPISGHRSVSWYQQTPGQGLQFLFEYFSETQRNKGNFPGRFSGRQFSNSRSEMNVSTLELGDSALYLCASSLGGNEQFFGPGTRLTVL.

In its sample, this clonotype was seen a few times. The genes are TRBV29-1 and TRBJ1-2; TRBD1 might be the D (6 bases). Germline values: CDR1 SQVTM, CDR2 ANQGSEA. Trimming took 7 bases from V and 3 from J, leaving 12 bases between them. The CDR3 spans 12 residues. The CDR3 sequence: CSARGGDYGYTF. CDR3 sequence (DNA): TGCAGCGCCAGGGGCGGCGACTATGGCTACACCTTC.

V usage is TRBV28 and J usage is TRBJ2-4; tentatively, D is TRBD1 or TRBD2 (5 bases each). Between the trimmed V and J ends, which lost 8 bases and 1 base, there was a span of 9 bases. The CDR3 totals 13 residues. Germline V gene lookup returns CDR1 MDHEN and CDR2 SYDVKM. The CDR3 DNA reads TGTGCCAGCTCTTGGGGGGCCAAAAACATTCAGTACTTC. Translated, it gives CASSWGAKNIQYF.

This chain connects TRBV4-3 to TRBJ2-7, with D hard to call. The CDR3 covers 14 residues. Per the germline V gene, CDR1 is LGHNA and CDR2 is YSLEER. Deletions cut 0 bases from V and 0 bases from J, with 6 bases between. Here the CDR3 DNA reads TGCGCCAGCAGCCAAGATCTCGGCTCCTACGAGCAGTACTTC. As protein: CASSQDLGSYEQYF.

The CDR3: CASSFSGPSEQYV. The DNA of the CDR3 is TGTGCCAGCAGCTTTAGCGGCCCAAGCGAGCAGTACGTC. This chain connects TRBV7-9 to TRBJ2-7, with D perhaps matching TRBD2 (6 bases). The germline gives CDR1 SEHNR, CDR2 FQNEAQ (reference sequence). The CDR3 is 13 residues long. Deletions cut 3 bases from V and 6 bases from J, with 12 bases between.

This clonotype was seen a handful of times. This sequence joins TRBV6-6 and TRBJ1-5, with D possibly being TRBD1 (6 bases). Germline V gene lookup returns CDR1 MNHNY and CDR2 SVGAGI (reference sequence). V was pared by 2 bases and J by 7 bases, with 15 bases between. The CDR3 loop spans 15 amino acids. The CDR3 loop is CASSYTEGGTQPQHF. The DNA for the CDR3 is TGTGCCAGCAGTTACACGGAGGGGGGGACCCAGCCCCAGCATTTT.

This clonotype was seen ten or more times. The V gene is TRBV11-3, the J gene TRBJ2-1; 10 positions agree with TRBD1. The germline V gene encodes CDR1 SGHNT and CDR2 YENEEA. The CDR3 contains 14 residues. V lost 5 bases to trimming and J lost 4 bases; unmatched junction nucleotides: 2. The DNA for the CDR3 is TGTGCCAGCAGCGGGGGACAGGGGTACAATGAGCAGTTCTTC. Amino acids: CASSGGQGYNEQFF.

This clonotype was found many times. The chain joins TRBV19 to TRBJ2-1, with 7 positions matching TRBD1. CDR3 length equals 13 residues. V lost 4 bases and J lost 10; bases outside the gene matches: 7. The germline CDR1 and CDR2 sequences are LNHDA and SQIVND (reference sequence). Here the CDR3 reads CASSTDRDREQFF. The CDR3 DNA follows: TGTGCCAGTAGTACAGACAGGGATCGGGAGCAGTTCTTC. The full variable domain, in which reference TRBV19 and TRBJ2-1 provide the parts outside the CDR3, is DGGITQSPKYLFRKEGQNVTLSCEQNLNHDAMYWYRQDPGQGLRLIYYSQIVNDFQKGDIAEGYSVSREKKESFPLTVTSAQKNPTAFYLCASSTDRDREQFFGPGTRLTVL.

This clonotype was seen only a few times. The chain is built from TRBV29-1 and TRBJ2-1; 12 nucleotides line up with TRBD2. Germline V CDR1 and CDR2: SQVTM, ANQGSEA. The CDR3 extends over 15 amino acids. After removal of 4 bases from V and 4 bases from J, the junction contained 5 bases not matched to a gene. The DNA of the CDR3 is TGCAGCGTTGCCTCGACTAGCGGGAGATACAATGAGCAGTTCTTC. Its protein is CSVASTSGRYNEQFF.

This clonotype showed up many times. The chain couples TRBV4-3 to TRBJ2-1, with D possibly being TRBD2 (5 bases). There are 14 residues in the CDR3. Per germline, CDR1 LGHNA and CDR2 YSLEER. The ends were cut back, 4 bases at V and 5 bases at J, with 12 bases in the middle. The DNA of the CDR3 is TGCGCCAGCAGCCCCGCCCGGACTGACAATGAGCAGTTCTTC. This encodes CASSPARTDNEQFF.

This clonotype was recorded many times. The junction departs from germline at one end; a sequencing error may be responsible. This sequence joins TRBV5-1 and TRBJ2-7, with D perhaps matching TRBD1 or TRBD2 (6 bases each). CDR1 is SGHRS and CDR2 is YFSETQ in the germline V gene. The CDR3 runs 13 residues. CDR3 residues: CASSLDPGAERYF. As DNA, the CDR3 is TGCGCCAGCAGCTTGGATCCGGGGGCGGAGCGGTACTTC.

The V and J genes are TRBV11-2 and TRBJ1-4, with no clear D. Looked up from germline, CDR1 is SGHAT and CDR2 is FQNNGV. V gave up 5 bases and J gave up 3 bases, with 13 bases separating them. The CDR3 is 15 residues long. The CDR3 sequence is CASSRDPGANEKLFF. The CDR3 DNA follows: TGTGCCAGCAGCCGAGATCCTGGGGCTAATGAAAAACTGTTTTTT.

This chain uses TRBV5-4 with TRBJ2-1; D is undetermined. Deletions cut 4 bases from V and 3 bases from J, with 5 bases between. The germline CDR1 and CDR2 sequences are SGHNT and YYREEE (reference sequence). The CDR3 has 12 amino acids. The DNA for the CDR3 is TGTGCCAGCAGCCTAGACTACAATGAGCAGTTCTTC. Its protein is CASSLDYNEQFF.

The V and J genes are TRBV14 and TRBJ2-5; D might be TRBD2 (5 bases). CDR1 is SGHDN and CDR2 is FVKESK in the germline V gene. The V and J ends lost 5 bases and 5 bases respectively, with 12 bases between them. The CDR3 covers 13 residues. CDR3 nucleotides: TGTGCCAGCAGCTTCGGACTCGTGGAGACCCAGTACTTC. This encodes CASSFGLVETQYF. The full variable domain, with the rest looked up from reference TRBV14 and TRBJ2-5, is EAGVTQFPSHSVIEKGQTVTLRCDPISGHDNLYWYRRVMGKEIKFLLHFVKESKQDESGMPNNRFLAERTGGTYSTLKVQPAELEDSGVYFCASSFGLVETQYFGPGTRLLVL.

The sample holds many counts of this clonotype. V and J are TRBV4-3 and TRBJ2-2, with unresolved D. Germline V gene data show CDR1 as LGHNA and CDR2 as YSLEER. The CDR3 has 14 amino acids. The V end was cut by 4 bases, the J end by 5 bases, with 11 bases between. The CDR3 DNA reads TGCGCCAGCAGCCCAGGCAGCCTTACCGGGGAGCTGTTTTTT. This sequence encodes CASSPGSLTGELFF.

The CDR3 DNA reads TGCAGCGTTGAGAGGAGCTACGAGCAGTACTTC. This codes for CSVERSYEQYF. The chain couples TRBV29-1 to TRBJ2-7; D ambiguous. CDR3 length: 11 residues. V lost 3 bases and J lost 3, with 6 bases in between. Germline CDR1 is SQVTM and CDR2 is ANQGSEA.

The chain combines TRBV10-3 with TRBJ1-4; the D is unclear. The CDR3 is made up of 13 amino acids. Germline lookup yields CDR1 ENHRY and CDR2 SYGVKD. Trimming took off 10 bases at V and 5 bases at J, with 14 bases between the two ends. The CDR3 here is CATRLRENEKLFF. The CDR3 DNA reads TGTGCCACCCGCCTGAGGGAAAATGAAAAACTGTTTTTT.

In its sample, this clonotype was seen many times. V and J are TRBV11-3 and TRBJ2-2; D is unresolved. CDR3 length equals 16 residues. Germline lookup yields CDR1 SGHNT and CDR2 YENEEA. The V gene lost 0 bases and the J gene lost 4 bases, with 12 bases spanning the gap. As DNA, the CDR3 is TGTGCCAGCAGCTTAGATTCAAGGTTTGGCACCGGGGAGCTGTTTTTT. Amino acids: CASSLDSRFGTGELFF.

Many counts were recorded for this clonotype. V usage is TRBV5-1 and J usage is TRBJ2-2; the D call may be TRBD1 or TRBD2 (5 bases each). The CDR3 sequence is 13 residues long. Germline CDR1 SGHRS, CDR2 YFSETQ. Trimming took 0 bases from V and 7 from J, leaving 7 bases between them. CDR3 sequence reads: CASSLVGDGELFF. Here the CDR3 DNA reads TGCGCCAGCAGCTTGGTGGGGGACGGGGAGCTGTTTTTT.

This clonotype was detected many times. This sequence joins TRBV7-9 and TRBJ2-1; 7 bases map to TRBD2. The V gene end was trimmed by 1 base and the J gene end by 7 bases; junction bases not matched to a gene: 7. This CDR3 spans 15 amino acids. In germline, CDR1 is SEHNR, CDR2 FQNEAQ (reference sequence). Here the CDR3 DNA reads TGTGCCAGCAGCTTAGAAATGGGGCGGGAGAATGAGCAGTTCTTC. Translating gives CASSLEMGRENEQFF.

This clonotype was detected ten times or more. V usage is TRBV12-3 or TRBV12-4 and J usage is TRBJ2-6; D gene unclear. This CDR3 spans 16 amino acids. Trimming removed 3 bases from V and 2 bases from J, with 11 bases in between. DNA of the CDR3: TGTGCCAGCAGTTTGGGTAATCCGGCTGGGGCCAACGTCCTGACTTTC. This translates into CASSLGNPAGANVLTF.